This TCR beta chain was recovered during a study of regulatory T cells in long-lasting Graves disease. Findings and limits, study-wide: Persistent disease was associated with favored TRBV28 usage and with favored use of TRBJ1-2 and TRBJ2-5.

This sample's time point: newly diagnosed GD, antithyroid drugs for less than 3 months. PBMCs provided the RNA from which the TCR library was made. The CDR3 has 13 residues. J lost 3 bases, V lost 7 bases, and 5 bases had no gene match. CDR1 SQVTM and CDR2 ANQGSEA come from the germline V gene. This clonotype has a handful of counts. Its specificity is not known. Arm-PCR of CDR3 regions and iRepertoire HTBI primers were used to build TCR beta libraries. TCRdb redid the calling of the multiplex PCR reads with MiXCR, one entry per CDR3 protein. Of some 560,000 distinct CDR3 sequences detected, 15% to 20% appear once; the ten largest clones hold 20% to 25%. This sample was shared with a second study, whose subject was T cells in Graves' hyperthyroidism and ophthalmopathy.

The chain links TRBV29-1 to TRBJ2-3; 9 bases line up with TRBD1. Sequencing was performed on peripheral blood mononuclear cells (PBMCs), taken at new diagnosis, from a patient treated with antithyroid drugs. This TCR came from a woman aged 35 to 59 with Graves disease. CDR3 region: CSASQGATDTQYF. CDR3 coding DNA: TGCAGCGCTTCACAGGGGGCGACAGATACGCAGTATTTT.